Listed below are T cell receptor beta chains from one sample, sequenced in a study of T-cell memory formation after mild COVID-19. TCRdb reanalysed the 5' RACE reads using MiXCR and keeps one entry per CDR3 protein. The sample holds some 29,000 distinct CDR3 sequences, around 16% seen once. Sequencing used PBMCs or a T cell subset sorted from them (not recorded which). These receptors were taken from an adult who had mild COVID-19 (a few samples of this study predate the infection). Cell type and time point are not known. Each CDR3 is given with its conserved first and last residue. Each record gives: J gene, D gene, clone size, V gene, CDR3 DNA, CDR3 protein. D genes are given only for firm matches. The size field is filled for only some rows; it gives once, few, many or a size class.

TRBJ1-5	-	many	TRBV21-1	TGTGCCAGCAGCAAATTCCGACAGGGGGATCAGCCCCAGCATTTT	CASSKFRQGDQPQHF
TRBJ1-1	-	many	TRBV29-1	TGCAGCTCGAGGGCGGGGATGAACACTGAAGCTTTCTTT	CSSRAGMNTEAFF
TRBJ1-3	-	many	TRBV12-3/TRBV12-4	TGTGCCAGCAGTCCCCCTGGAAACACCATATATTTT	CASSPPGNTIYF
TRBJ2-7	-	many	TRBV11-1	TGTGCCAGCAGTCCCGGGACTTCGATCCAGTACTTC	CASSPGTSIQYF
TRBJ2-2	TRBD2	few	TRBV3-1	TGTGCCAGCAGCCAAGGACTAGCGGGCGCCACCGGGGAGCTGTTTTTT	CASSQGLAGATGELFF
TRBJ2-5	-	many	TRBV9	TGTGCCAGCAGCGTAGGACAGGTGTACCAAGAGACCCAGTACTTC	CASSVGQVYQETQYF
TRBJ2-7	-	many	TRBV6-6	TGTGCCAGCAAGGGGAAGGGATACGAGCAGTACTTC	CASKGKGYEQYF
TRBJ2-5	TRBD2	many	TRBV4-2	TGTGCCAGCAGCCAAGGGGTCGACCGGGGGGGCCGGGAGACCCAGTACTTC	CASSQGVDRGGRETQYF
TRBJ1-2	-	many	TRBV5-1	TGCGCCAGCAGCTTGGTGGGAAACTATGGCTACACCTTC	CASSLVGNYGYTF
TRBJ2-5	TRBD1	few	TRBV2	TGTGCCACCGGGACAGGTTGGGGCCAAGAGACCCAGTACTTC	CATGTGWGQETQYF
TRBJ2-5	TRBD1	many	TRBV7-9	TGTGCCAGCCGGACCGGGACAGGGGGCAAGGAGACCCAGTACTTC	CASRTGTGGKETQYF
TRBJ2-1	TRBD2	-	TRBV27	TGTGCCAGCAGGCGGACTAGCCGCAATGAGCAGTTCTTC	CASRRTSRNEQFF
TRBJ2-1	-	-	TRBV4-1	TGCGCCAGCAGCCAAGGTAGACTAGTCCCCTACAATGAGCAGTTCTTC	CASSQGRLVPYNEQFF
TRBJ1-2	-	-	TRBV6-5	TGTGCCAGCAGTTCCGCGGACGGTCTGCGAGGCTACACCTTC	CASSSADGLRGYTF
TRBJ2-1	-	few	TRBV7-9	TGTGCCAGCAGCCCGGGACTGGCTAGGAATGAGCAGTTCTTC	CASSPGLARNEQFF
TRBJ2-7	-	many	TRBV18	TGTGCCAGCTCACCCCGGACTCAAATCTCCTACGAGCAGTACTTC	CASSPRTQISYEQYF
TRBJ2-3	-	few	TRBV29-1	TGCAGCGTTGAAGATAATGTAAGGAGCACAGATACGCAGTATTTT	CSVEDNVRSTDTQYF
TRBJ2-3	TRBD2	-	TRBV5-1	TGCGCCAGCAGCTCGATTGGCGGGGAGGGTCAAAATACGCAGTATTTT	CASSSIGGEGQNTQYF
TRBJ2-1	-	many	TRBV5-1	TGCGCCAGCAGCGGCATCGACTTCTACAATGAGCAGTTCTTC	CASSGIDFYNEQFF
TRBJ2-5	-	many	TRBV5-1	TGCGCCAGCAGCTTACAGGGATCTCAAGAGACCCAGTACTTC	CASSLQGSQETQYF
TRBJ2-2	-	-	TRBV6-5	TGTGCCAGCAGTCTACTTCCTAGCGAGTACAACACCGGGGAGCTGTTTTTT	CASSLLPSEYNTGELFF
TRBJ2-7	TRBD2	few	TRBV20-1	TGCAGTGCCAGACTAGCGGGGGCCCGGGAGCAGTACTTC	CSARLAGAREQYF
TRBJ2-2	-	many	TRBV12-3/TRBV12-4	TGTGCCAGCAGTATCACTAGTTTGGGCGGGGAGCTGTTTTTT	CASSITSLGGELFF
TRBJ1-6	-	many	TRBV5-1	TGCGCCAGCAGCTCGGGACGAGATAATTCACCCCTCCACTTT	CASSSGRDNSPLHF
TRBJ2-1	-	many	TRBV12-3/TRBV12-4	TGTGCCAGCGCTTTTTTGTATGAGCAGTTCTTC	CASAFLYEQFF
TRBJ2-5	-	many	TRBV5-1	TGCGCCAGCAGCTTGGCTATGGGCAGCCAAGAGACCCAGTACTTC	CASSLAMGSQETQYF
TRBJ2-5	TRBD1	many	TRBV28	TGTGCCAGCAGTTCCCCAACCGGGACAGGGTCGGTAAAGACCCAGTACTTC	CASSSPTGTGSVKTQYF
TRBJ1-1	-	many	TRBV7-8	TGTGCCAGCAGCTTCCTCGAGAGAAGGCGCACTGAAGCTTTCTTT	CASSFLERRRTEAFF
TRBJ1-5	-	many	TRBV18	TGTGCCAGCTCAGCTGCTACCGACCCGGAAAATCAGCCCCAGCATTTT	CASSAATDPENQPQHF
TRBJ1-1	-	-	TRBV27	TGTGCCAGTTCGACAGCGAACACTGAAGCTTTCTTT	CASSTANTEAFF
TRBJ2-1	TRBD2	many	TRBV24-1	TGTGCCACCAGTGATTTAGGGCGGGGGAACTACAATGAGCAGTTCTTC	CATSDLGRGNYNEQFF
TRBJ2-2	-	-	TRBV5-6	TGTGCCAGCAGCTTGGGCTCGAACACCGGGGAGCTGTTTTTT	CASSLGSNTGELFF
TRBJ1-1	TRBD1	-	TRBV7-6	TGTGCCAGCAGCTTAGGACAGGGGGAGACTGAAGCTTTCTTT	CASSLGQGETEAFF
TRBJ2-3	TRBD1	-	TRBV4-2	TGTGCCAGCAGCAAAGACAGGGAAGCGACAGATACGCAGTATTTT	CASSKDREATDTQYF
TRBJ2-6	-	many	TRBV6-1	TGTGCCAGCAGTGATTCGGGGGCCAACGTCCTGACTTTC	CASSDSGANVLTF
TRBJ1-2	-	many	TRBV9	TGTGCCAGCAGCGTAAGCGCCGGACCCGATTTTGGCTACACCTTC	CASSVSAGPDFGYTF
TRBJ2-7	TRBD1	many	TRBV6-5	TGTGCCAGCAGTACCCCGGACAGGGGGCGCAGGTACGAGCAGTACTTC	CASSTPDRGRRYEQYF
TRBJ2-3	TRBD2	few	TRBV15	TGTGCCACCAGCAGCCCGGGACTAGCGGGAAACACAGATACGCAGTATTTT	CATSSPGLAGNTDTQYF
TRBJ2-7	-	many	TRBV4-3	TGCGCCAGCAGCCAAGATTTAGCTTTGAACGAGCAGTACTTC	CASSQDLALNEQYF
TRBJ2-7	TRBD2	many	TRBV4-2	TGTGCCAGCAGCCACGGAACCGGGACTAGCTTGAGCTACGAGCAGTACTTC	CASSHGTGTSLSYEQYF
TRBJ1-3	-	many	TRBV12-3/TRBV12-4	TGTGCCAGCAGCCTGGGGGCCAACTCTGGAAACACCATATATTTT	CASSLGANSGNTIYF
TRBJ2-1	-	many	TRBV12-3/TRBV12-4	TGTGCCAGCAGTCCAATTGCCCCGGTGGCTGAGCAGTTCTTC	CASSPIAPVAEQFF
TRBJ2-1	-	medium-sized	TRBV24-1	TGTGCCACCAGTGGGATGGGGGGCCGCTCCTACAATGAGCAGTTCTTC	CATSGMGGRSYNEQFF
TRBJ1-5	-	many	TRBV20-1	TGCAGTGCCCTTAGACCCGATCAGCCCCAGCATTTT	CSALRPDQPQHF
TRBJ2-7	-	-	TRBV20-1	TGCAGTGCTAGAGCCCGCCCGGCCTCCCTCTACGAGCAGTACTTC	CSARARPASLYEQYF
TRBJ2-3	-	few	TRBV5-1	TGCGCCAGCAGCTTGGCCGGGATGAACACAGATACGCAGTATTTT	CASSLAGMNTDTQYF
TRBJ2-3	-	many	TRBV7-9	TGTGCCAGCAGCTCCCGACCGGGACGACTTAGCACAGATACGCAGTATTTT	CASSSRPGRLSTDTQYF
TRBJ2-1	TRBD1	many	TRBV24-1	TGTGCCACCAGTGATAACAGGGGGCCCCACAATGAGCAGTTCTTC	CATSDNRGPHNEQFF
TRBJ2-1	-	-	TRBV12-3/TRBV12-4	TGTGCCAGCAGTCCGACGCAGGGCCGCTACAATGAGCAGTTCTTC	CASSPTQGRYNEQFF
TRBJ2-1	-	many	TRBV12-5	TGTGCTAGTGGTGATAGACAGTCCCCCTACAATGAGCAGTTCTTC	CASGDRQSPYNEQFF